The clone carrying this T cell receptor (beta chain) occurred a few times. Its specificity is unknown. This sample is part of a study of cytomegalovirus exposure and HLA in healthy donors. Study context: Early release data held approximately 81 million unique TCRs from HLA-typed donors.

Study-wide results and caveats: In an earlier analysis, in 587 donors, most V segments appeared productive either ~87% or ~30% of the time.

Primers: 60 Vbeta forward and 13 Jbeta reverse. Sequenced by immunoSEQ multiplex PCR; TCRdb stores in-frame clones only, minus some. This repertoire shows about 130,000 clones, about 80% found once; its top ten account for approximately 1.2%. Germline V gene lookup returns CDR1 SNHLY and CDR2 FYNNEI. The J segment lost 9 bases and the V segment lost 0 bases, leaving 12 bases of the junction unmatched. This CDR3 region has 17 residues. This clonotype was sampled from a man in his fifties in good health and CMV-seronegative. The rearrangement joins TRBV2 to TRBJ2-1; 9 positions agree with TRBD2. Sequenced input: PBMCs. CDR3 in amino acids: CASSEARGLASEGEQFF. The CDR3, as DNA: TGTGCCAGCAGTGAAGCAAGGGGACTAGCTTCGGAGGGTGAGCAGTTCTTC.